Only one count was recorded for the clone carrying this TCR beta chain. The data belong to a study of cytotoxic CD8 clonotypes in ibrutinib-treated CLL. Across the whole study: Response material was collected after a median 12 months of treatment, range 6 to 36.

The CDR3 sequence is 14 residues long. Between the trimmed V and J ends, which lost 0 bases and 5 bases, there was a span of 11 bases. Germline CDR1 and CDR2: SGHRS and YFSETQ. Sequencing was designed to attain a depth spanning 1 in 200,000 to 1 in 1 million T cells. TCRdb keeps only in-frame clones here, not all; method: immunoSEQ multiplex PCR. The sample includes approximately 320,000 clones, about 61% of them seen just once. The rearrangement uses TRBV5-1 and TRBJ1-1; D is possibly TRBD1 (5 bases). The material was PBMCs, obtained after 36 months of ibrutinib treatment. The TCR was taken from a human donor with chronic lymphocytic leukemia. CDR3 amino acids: CASSLDPRATEAFF. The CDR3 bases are TGCGCCAGCAGCTTGGACCCCAGGGCAACTGAAGCTTTCTTT.